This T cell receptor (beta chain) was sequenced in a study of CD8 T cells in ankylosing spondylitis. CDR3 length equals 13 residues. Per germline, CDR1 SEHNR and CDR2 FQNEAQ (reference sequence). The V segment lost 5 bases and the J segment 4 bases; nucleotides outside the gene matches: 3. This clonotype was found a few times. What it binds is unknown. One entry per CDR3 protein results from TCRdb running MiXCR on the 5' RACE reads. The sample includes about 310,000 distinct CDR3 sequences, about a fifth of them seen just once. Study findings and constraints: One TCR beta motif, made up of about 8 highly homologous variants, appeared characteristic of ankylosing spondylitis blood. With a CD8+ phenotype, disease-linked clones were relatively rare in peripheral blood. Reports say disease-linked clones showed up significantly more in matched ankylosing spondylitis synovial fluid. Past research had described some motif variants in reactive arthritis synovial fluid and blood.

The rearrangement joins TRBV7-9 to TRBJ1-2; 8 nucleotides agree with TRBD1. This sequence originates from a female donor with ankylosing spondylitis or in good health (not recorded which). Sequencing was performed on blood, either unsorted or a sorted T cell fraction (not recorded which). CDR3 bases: TGTGCCAGCAGCACTGACAGGGGCTATGGCTACACCTTC. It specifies CASSTDRGYGYTF.